This T cell receptor (beta chain) was identified during a study of identical twins. Regarding the study as a whole: The presence of invariant MAIT and iNKT cells could partly confound analyses of zero-insertion sequences.

A universal primer site was added by template switching, and unique molecular identifiers were carried by the cDNA. TCRdb ran MiXCR on the 5' RACE reads and lists one entry per CDR3 protein. The sample lists some 500,000 distinct CDR3 sequences; 20% to 25% were seen once. This CDR3 has 14 amino acids. The germline V gene encodes CDR1 SGHRS and CDR2 YFSETQ. V lost 4 bases, J lost 3 bases, and 13 bases lay in between. This clonotype was seen a few times. Its antigen is not identified. The sample was also reused in another study, on T cells expressing NK-cell markers. As that report states: Just one sequenced donor of eight was HCMV-seronegative, while seven were seropositive.

V and J are TRBV5-1 and TRBJ1-2; the D is unclear. The sequencing sample was made of CD4+ T cells sorted from blood. The TCR sequence derives from a woman between 18 and 29 years old in good health. CDR3 DNA: TGCGCCAGCAGCGGGTCAAGTAAATACTATGGCTACACCTTC. It translates to CASSGSSKYYGYTF.